A selection of T cell receptor beta chains follows, all from one sample in a study of shared clonotypes between healthy human individuals. The assay was immunoSEQ multiplex PCR, and TCRdb's table has in-frame clones only and misses some. Found here are millions of clones, about 95% of them singletons; the top ten hold about 1.1%. Sequencing used naive CD8+ T cells sorted from blood. The origin of the receptors is a man aged 18 to 29 in good health. Each CDR3 is given with its conserved first and last residue. D genes are given only for firm matches. Expanded clones are given a class, and other clones once, few, many or no size at all.

TRBJ2-3,NA,NA,TRBV7-9,TGTGCCAGCAGCCCCGGGCGAGATACGCAGTATTTT,CASSPGRDTQYF
TRBJ1-1,NA,NA,TRBV28,TGTGCCAGCACCGATCTTTTAATGAACACTGAAGCTTTCTTT,CASTDLLMNTEAFF
TRBJ2-7,TRBD1,once,TRBV27,TGTGCCAGCAGTCCCGCGGGACAGGGGATTTACGAGCAGTACTTC,CASSPAGQGIYEQYF
TRBJ2-3,TRBD2,NA,TRBV11-2,TGTGCCAGCAGCCTGACTAGCGGCACAGATACGCAGTATTTT,CASSLTSGTDTQYF
TRBJ2-7,NA,NA,TRBV6-5,TGTGCCAGCAGTCCTAAGGTGGGAGGTCCCTACGAGCAGTACTTC,CASSPKVGGPYEQYF
TRBJ1-4,NA,NA,TRBV5-6,TGTGCCAGCAGCTTGGGAGGGGAAGAAAAACTGTTTTTT,CASSLGGEEKLFF
TRBJ2-7,TRBD2,once,TRBV5-6,TGTGCCAGCAGCTTGGCCGCGAGGGAACTAGCGGGAACCTACGAGCAGTACTTC,CASSLAARELAGTYEQYF
TRBJ2-7,NA,NA,TRBV14,TGTGCCAGCAGCCAAGCAAGCTCCTACGAGCAGTACTTC,CASSQASSYEQYF
TRBJ2-1,NA,NA,TRBV30,TGTGCCTTGGTTAGGGGGACTAATTTCAATGAGCAGTTCTTC,CALVRGTNFNEQFF
TRBJ1-5,NA,NA,TRBV4-1,TGCGCCAGCAGCCAAGTGGCCCCTCCAGGGGACAATCAGCCCCAGCATTTT,CASSQVAPPGDNQPQHF
TRBJ2-2,TRBD1,NA,TRBV27,TGTGCCAGCAGCCCTTCAGGGGGTAGTGTCGGGGAGCTGTTTTTT,CASSPSGGSVGELFF
TRBJ1-1,NA,NA,TRBV5-1,TGCGCCAGCAGCTTGGAAGCCACTGAAGCTTTCTTT,CASSLEATEAFF
TRBJ2-1,NA,NA,TRBV5-1,TGCGCCAGCAGCTTGTCCAGCCCGGGATACAATGAGCAGTTCTTC,CASSLSSPGYNEQFF